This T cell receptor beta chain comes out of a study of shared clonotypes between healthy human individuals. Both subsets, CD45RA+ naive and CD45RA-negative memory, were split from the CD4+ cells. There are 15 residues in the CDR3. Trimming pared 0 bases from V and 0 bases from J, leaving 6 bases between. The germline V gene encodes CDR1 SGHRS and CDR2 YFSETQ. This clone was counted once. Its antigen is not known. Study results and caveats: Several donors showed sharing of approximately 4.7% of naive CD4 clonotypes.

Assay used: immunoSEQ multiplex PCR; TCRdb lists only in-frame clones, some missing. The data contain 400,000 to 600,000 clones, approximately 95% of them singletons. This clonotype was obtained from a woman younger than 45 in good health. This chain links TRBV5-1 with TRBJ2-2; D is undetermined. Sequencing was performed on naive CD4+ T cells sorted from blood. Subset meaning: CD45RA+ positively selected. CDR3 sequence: CASSLEVANTGELFF. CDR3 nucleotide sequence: TGCGCCAGCAGCTTGGAAGTAGCGAACACCGGGGAGCTGTTTTTT.